Each of the 3 T cell receptor beta chains below was sequenced from the same sample in a study of T-cell reconstitution after alpha-beta-depleted transplantation in children. As it was prepared, the TCRbeta library received unique molecular identifiers. TCRdb re-analysed the PCR reads in MiXCR, keeping a single row per CDR3 protein. Counted here are around 700,000 distinct CDR3 sequences, 13% occurring once; the ten biggest clones make up around 0.76%. Sequenced material: PBMCs, taken before TCRalphabeta/CD19-depleted stem cell transplant. The receptors shown here come from a girl between 2 and 10 years old with congenital amegakaryocytic thrombocytopenia, due to receive a stem cell transplant.

The sample holds one count of this clonotype. It may be a read error: a sequence one base away is much more abundant. V is TRBV5-6 and J is TRBJ2-5, with no clear D. This CDR3 is built from 12 residues. Germline V gives CDR1 SGHDT, CDR2 YYEEEE. CDR3 protein: CASSVIQQTQYF. DNA for the CDR3: TGTGCCAGCAGCGTAATCCAACAGACCCAGTACTTC.

The J gene is TRBJ1-1, the V gene TRBV18; no clear D gene. CDR1 and CDR2 (germline): KGHSH, LQKENI. The CDR3 sequence is 15 residues long. V was cut by 6 bases and J by 3 bases, with 17 bases left in between. CDR3 protein: CASSNPFADYTEAFF. CDR3 nucleotide sequence: TGTGCCAGCTCCAATCCTTTCGCGGATTACACTGAAGCTTTCTTT.

This clonotype was counted ten times or more. The genes are TRBV20-1 and TRBJ2-2; D possibly corresponds to TRBD2 (6 bases). This CDR3 is 13 amino acids long. V lost 3 bases to trimming and J lost 2 bases, with 7 bases between them. Germline CDR1 DFQATT, CDR2 SNEGSKA (reference sequence). In DNA, the CDR3 is TGCAGTGCTAGCGGGAGTAACACCGGGGAGCTGTTTTTT. It encodes CSASGSNTGELFF.